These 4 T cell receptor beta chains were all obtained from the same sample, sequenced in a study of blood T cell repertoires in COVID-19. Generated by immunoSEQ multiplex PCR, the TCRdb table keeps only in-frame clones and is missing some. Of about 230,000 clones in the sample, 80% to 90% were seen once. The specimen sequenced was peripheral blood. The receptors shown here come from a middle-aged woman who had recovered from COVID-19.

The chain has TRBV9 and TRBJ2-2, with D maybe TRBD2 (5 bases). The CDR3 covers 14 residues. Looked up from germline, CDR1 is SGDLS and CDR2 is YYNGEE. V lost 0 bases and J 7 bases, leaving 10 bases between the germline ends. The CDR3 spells CASSVGFGLGELFF. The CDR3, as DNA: TGTGCCAGCAGCGTAGGATTTGGACTCGGGGAGCTGTTTTTT.

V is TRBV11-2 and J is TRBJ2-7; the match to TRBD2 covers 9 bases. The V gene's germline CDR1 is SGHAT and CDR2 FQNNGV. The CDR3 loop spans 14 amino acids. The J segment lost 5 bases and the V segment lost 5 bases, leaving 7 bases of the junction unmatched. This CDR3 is CASSPLAGTHEQYF. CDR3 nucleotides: TGTGCCAGCAGCCCCCTAGCGGGGACCCACGAGCAGTACTTC.

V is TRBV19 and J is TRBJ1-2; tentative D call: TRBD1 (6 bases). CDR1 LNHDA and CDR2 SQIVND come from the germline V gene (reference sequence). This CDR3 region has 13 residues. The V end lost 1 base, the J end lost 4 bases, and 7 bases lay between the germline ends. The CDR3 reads CASSIGQAYGYTF. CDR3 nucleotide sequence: TGTGCCAGTAGTATAGGACAGGCCTATGGCTACACCTTC.

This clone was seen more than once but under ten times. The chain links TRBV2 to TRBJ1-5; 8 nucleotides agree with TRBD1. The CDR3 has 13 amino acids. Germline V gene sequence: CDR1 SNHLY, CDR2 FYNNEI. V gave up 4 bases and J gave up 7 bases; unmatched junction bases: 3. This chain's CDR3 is CASSGQGSQPQHF. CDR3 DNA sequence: TGTGCCAGCAGTGGACAGGGGTCCCAGCCCCAGCATTTT. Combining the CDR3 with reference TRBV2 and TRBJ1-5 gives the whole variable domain EPEVTQTPSHQVTQMGQEVILRCVPISNHLYFYWYRQILGQKVEFLVSFYNNEISEKSEIFDDQFSVERPDGSNFTLKIRSTKLEDSAMYFCASSGQGSQPQHFGDGTRLSIL.